What follows are 3 T cell receptor beta chains derived from one specimen sequenced in a study of CD8 T cells in Susac syndrome. Reverse transcription of roughly 0.5 to 1 ug RNA was carried out with random hexamers. MiXCR, run by TCRdb on the immunoSEQ multiplex PCR reads, gives a single entry per CDR3 protein. Of approximately 110,000 distinct CDR3 sequences listed, about 93% are singletons. What was sequenced was CD4+ T cells from PBMCs. These receptors originate from a human donor in good health.

The chain recombines TRBV3-1 with TRBJ2-5; D is undetermined. In germline, CDR1 is LGHDT, CDR2 YNNKEL (reference sequence). The CDR3 is 14 amino acids. V shed 3 bases and J shed 7 bases, with 15 bases lying between them. CDR3 in DNA: TGTGCCAGCAGCCACCCATCTTCCCCCGGGACCCAGTACTTC. Translating it yields CASSHPSSPGTQYF.

The CDR3 DNA is TGTGCCAGTCACCAAAGGGGGTACACTGAAGCTTTCTTT. Its translation: CASHQRGYTEAFF. V gene TRBV6-5 combines with J gene TRBJ1-1; D may be TRBD1 (6 bases). The V end was cut by 9 bases, the J end by 3 bases, with 14 bases between. Germline V lookup: CDR1 MNHEY, CDR2 SVGAGI. This CDR3 spans 13 amino acids.

The chain joins TRBV3-1 to TRBJ1-2; D is possibly TRBD1 (5 bases). The V end lost 0 bases, the J end lost 5 bases, and 13 bases lay between the germline ends. Germline V gene lookup returns CDR1 LGHDT and CDR2 YNNKEL (reference sequence). This CDR3 has 15 residues. The CDR3 DNA follows: TGTGCCAGCAGCCAAGATCCGCGAGACAGATATGGCTACACCTTC. This codes for CASSQDPRDRYGYTF.